These 9 T cell receptor beta chains were all obtained from the same sample, sequenced in a study of blood T cell repertoires in COVID-19. Produced via immunoSEQ multiplex PCR; TCRdb's table is partial and in-frame only. The profile shows approximately 89,000 clones, approximately 80% of them singletons. The sample taken for sequencing was peripheral blood. The receptors were gathered from a man between 65 and 79 years old with COVID-19, enrolled during active disease.

The rearrangement joins TRBV11-3 to TRBJ2-5, with 10 nucleotides matching TRBD2. This CDR3 region has 15 residues. Germline trimming cut 5 bases from V and 5 bases from J; bases unmatched to any gene: 8. Germline values: CDR1 SGHNT, CDR2 YENEEA. The CDR3 nucleotides read TGTGCCAGCAGCCGCGGGACTAGCGTTAGGGAGACCCAGTACTTC. It is translated as CASSRGTSVRETQYF.

The chain couples TRBV7-6 to TRBJ2-3, with D possibly TRBD2 on 6 matching bases. The CDR3 extends over 16 amino acids. Germline CDR1 and CDR2: SGHVS and FNYEAQ. The V gene lost 2 bases and the J gene lost 5 bases, with 17 bases spanning the gap. The CDR3 protein is CASSLNAGTLRDTQYF. The CDR3 DNA reads TGTGCCAGCAGCTTAAACGCCGGGACTTTGAGAGATACGCAGTATTTT.

In DNA form, the CDR3 reads TGTGCCTGGAGTGTTTCCATTGGTCCAGGGGAAAAACTGTTTTTT. Protein product: CAWSVSIGPGEKLFF. The rearrangement uses TRBV30 and TRBJ1-4; D is possibly TRBD1 (5 bases). CDR1 is GTSNPN, CDR2 SVGIG, per germline (reference sequence). Trimming shortened V by 0 bases and J by 8 bases, and 16 bases separated the two germline ends. CDR3 length: 15 amino acids.

This sequence joins TRBV5-1 and TRBJ2-7; TRBD2 might be the D (5 bases). Germline loops: CDR1 SGHRS, CDR2 YFSETQ. The V gene lost 1 base and the J gene lost 2 bases, with 13 bases spanning the gap. This CDR3 has 15 residues. CDR3 region: CASSLRGSQTYEQYF. The DNA of the CDR3 is TGCGCCAGCAGCTTGAGAGGGTCCCAAACCTACGAGCAGTACTTC. Full variable domain (remainder filled in from reference TRBV5-1 and TRBJ2-7): KAGVTQTPRYLIKTRGQQVTLSCSPISGHRSVSWYQQTPGQGLQFLFEYFSETQRNKGNFPGRFSGRQFSNSRSEMNVSTLELGDSALYLCASSLRGSQTYEQYFGPGTRLTVT.

This clone showed up just once. J is TRBJ2-1 and V is TRBV6-1; D remains unclear. The CDR3 has 13 residues. Germline V CDR1 and CDR2: MNHNS, SASEGT. Between the trimmed V and J ends, which lost 1 base and 6 bases, there was a span of 7 bases. The CDR3 nucleotides are TGTGCCAGCAGTGAAGTTTCCCGCAATGAGCAGTTCTTC. This codes for CASSEVSRNEQFF.

Only a few counts were recorded for this clone. The chain uses TRBV6-5 and TRBJ1-1; weak D call: TRBD1 (5 bases). The germline CDR1 and CDR2 sequences are MNHEY and SVGAGI. There are 14 residues in the CDR3. The V end lost 9 bases, the J end lost 0 bases, and 14 bases lay between the germline ends. The CDR3 loop is CASRPLRVNTEAFF. The CDR3 region has the DNA TGTGCCAGTAGACCCCTCAGGGTGAACACTGAAGCTTTCTTT.

The chain links TRBV13 to TRBJ1-2, with a weak D call TRBD1 (5 bases). In germline, CDR1 is PRHDT, CDR2 FYEKMQ (reference sequence). This CDR3 is built from 16 residues. Trimming took 4 bases from V and 4 from J, leaving 19 bases between them. CDR3 sequence: CASSSYDSDSRYGYTF. In nucleotides, the CDR3 is TGTGCCAGCAGCTCCTATGACAGTGACTCCCGCTATGGCTACACCTTC.

The V gene is TRBV5-1, the J gene TRBJ2-1; 7 bases map to TRBD1. After removal of 3 bases from V and 3 bases from J, the junction contained 6 bases not matched to a gene. CDR1 and CDR2 (germline): SGHRS, YFSETQ. The CDR3 contains 15 residues. This CDR3 is CASSSTGVVYNEQFF. The CDR3 region has the DNA TGCGCCAGCAGCTCAACAGGGGTCGTCTACAATGAGCAGTTCTTC.

To note about this clone: Other DNA sequences in this sample translate to the same CDR3. V is TRBV7-6 and J is TRBJ2-2; TRBD2 agrees at 9 bases. The germline gives CDR1 SGHVS, CDR2 FNYEAQ. With 1 base clipped from V and 5 bases from J, the junction kept 8 bases outside the gene matches. CDR3 length equals 17 residues. CDR3 amino acids: CASSLEVLSGRTGELFF. The CDR3, as DNA: TGTGCCAGCAGCTTAGAAGTCCTTAGCGGGAGAACCGGGGAGCTGTTTTTT.